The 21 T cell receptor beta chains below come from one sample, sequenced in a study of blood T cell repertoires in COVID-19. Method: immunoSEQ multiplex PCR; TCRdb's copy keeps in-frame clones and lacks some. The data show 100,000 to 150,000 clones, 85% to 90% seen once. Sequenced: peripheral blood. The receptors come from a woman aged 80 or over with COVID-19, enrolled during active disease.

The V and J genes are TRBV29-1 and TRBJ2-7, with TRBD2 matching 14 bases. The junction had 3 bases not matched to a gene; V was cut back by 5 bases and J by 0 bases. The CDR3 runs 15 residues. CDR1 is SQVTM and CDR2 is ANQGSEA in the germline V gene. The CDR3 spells CSVYGTSGGSYEQYF. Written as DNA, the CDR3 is TGCAGCGTTTATGGGACTAGCGGGGGCTCCTACGAGCAGTACTTC.

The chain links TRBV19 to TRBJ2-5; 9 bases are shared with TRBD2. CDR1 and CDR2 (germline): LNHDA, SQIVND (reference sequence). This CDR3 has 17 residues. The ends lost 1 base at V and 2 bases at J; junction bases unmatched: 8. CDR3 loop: CASSIGVVTSGQETQYF. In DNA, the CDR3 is TGTGCCAGTAGTATAGGGGTAGTGACTAGCGGTCAAGAGACCCAGTACTTC. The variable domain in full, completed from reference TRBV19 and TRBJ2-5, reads DGGITQSPKYLFRKEGQNVTLSCEQNLNHDAMYWYRQDPGQGLRLIYYSQIVNDFQKGDIAEGYSVSREKKESFPLTVTSAQKNPTAFYLCASSIGVVTSGQETQYFGPGTRLLVL.

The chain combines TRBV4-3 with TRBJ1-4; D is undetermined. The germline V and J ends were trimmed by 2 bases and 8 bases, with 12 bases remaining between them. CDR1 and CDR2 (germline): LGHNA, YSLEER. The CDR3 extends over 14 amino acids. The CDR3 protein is CASSQNNGGEKLFF. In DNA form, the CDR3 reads TGCGCCAGCAGCCAAAACAATGGAGGAGAAAAACTGTTTTTT.

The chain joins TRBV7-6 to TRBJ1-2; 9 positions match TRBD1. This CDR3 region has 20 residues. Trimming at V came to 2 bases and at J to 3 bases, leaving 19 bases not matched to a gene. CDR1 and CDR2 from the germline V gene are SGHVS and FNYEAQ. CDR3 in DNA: TGTGCCAGCAGCTTACGAGCCCCGGGACAGGGTGTCCATTCGCACTATGGCTACACCTTC. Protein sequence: CASSLRAPGQGVHSHYGYTF.

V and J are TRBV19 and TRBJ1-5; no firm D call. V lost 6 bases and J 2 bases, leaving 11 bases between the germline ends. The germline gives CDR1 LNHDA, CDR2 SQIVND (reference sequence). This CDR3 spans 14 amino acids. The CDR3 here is CASRRGGGNQPQHF. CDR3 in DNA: TGTGCCAGTAGGCGGGGTGGGGGCAATCAGCCCCAGCATTTT.

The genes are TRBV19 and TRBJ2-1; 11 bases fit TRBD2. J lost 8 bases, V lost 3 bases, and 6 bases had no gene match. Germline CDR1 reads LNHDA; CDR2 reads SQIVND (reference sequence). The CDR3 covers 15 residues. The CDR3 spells CASSMLGLAGDEQFF. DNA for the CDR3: TGTGCCAGTAGTATGCTTGGACTAGCGGGCGATGAGCAGTTCTTC.

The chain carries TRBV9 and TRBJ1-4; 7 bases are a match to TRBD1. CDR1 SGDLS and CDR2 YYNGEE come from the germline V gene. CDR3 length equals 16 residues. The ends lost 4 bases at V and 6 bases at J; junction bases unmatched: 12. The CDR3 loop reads CASSPRSRQGYEKLFF. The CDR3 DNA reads TGTGCCAGCAGCCCCCGGTCCCGACAGGGTTATGAAAAACTGTTTTTT. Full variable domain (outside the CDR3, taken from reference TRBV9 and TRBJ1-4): DSGVTQTPKHLITATGQRVTLRCSPRSGDLSVYWYQQSLDQGLQFLIQYYNGEERAKGNILERFSAQQFPDLHSELNLSSLELGDSALYFCASSPRSRQGYEKLFFGSGTQLSVL.

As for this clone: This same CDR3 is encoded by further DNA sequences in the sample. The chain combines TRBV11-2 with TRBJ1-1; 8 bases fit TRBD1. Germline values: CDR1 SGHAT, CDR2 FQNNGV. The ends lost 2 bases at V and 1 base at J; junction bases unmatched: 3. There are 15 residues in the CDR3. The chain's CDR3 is CASSLPGQGNTEAFF. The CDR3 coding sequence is TGTGCCAGCAGCTTACCTGGACAGGGGAACACTGAAGCTTTCTTT. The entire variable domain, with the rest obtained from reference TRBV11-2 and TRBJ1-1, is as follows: EAGVAQSPRYKIIEKRQSVAFWCNPISGHATLYWYQQILGQGPKLLIQFQNNGVVDDSQLPKDRFSAERLKGVDSTLKIQPAKLEDSAVYLCASSLPGQGNTEAFFGQGTRLTVV.

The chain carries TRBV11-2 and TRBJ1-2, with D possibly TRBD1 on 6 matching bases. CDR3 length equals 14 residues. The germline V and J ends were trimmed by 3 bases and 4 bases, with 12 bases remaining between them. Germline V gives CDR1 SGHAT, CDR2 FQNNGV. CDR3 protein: CASSFDRSFYGYTF. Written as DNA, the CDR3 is TGTGCCAGCAGCTTTGACAGGTCCTTCTATGGCTACACCTTC.

CDR3 region: CASSLAGSADGYTF. The CDR3 coding sequence is TGCGCCAGCAGCTTGGCAGGCAGTGCTGATGGCTACACCTTC. The rearrangement joins TRBV5-1 to TRBJ1-2; D unclear. The V gene lost 0 bases and the J gene lost 6 bases, with 12 bases spanning the gap. CDR1 is SGHRS, CDR2 YFSETQ, per germline. The CDR3 runs to 14 residues. The full variable domain, in which reference TRBV5-1 and TRBJ1-2 provide the parts outside the CDR3, is KAGVTQTPRYLIKTRGQQVTLSCSPISGHRSVSWYQQTPGQGLQFLFEYFSETQRNKGNFPGRFSGRQFSNSRSEMNVSTLELGDSALYLCASSLAGSADGYTFGSGTRLTVV.

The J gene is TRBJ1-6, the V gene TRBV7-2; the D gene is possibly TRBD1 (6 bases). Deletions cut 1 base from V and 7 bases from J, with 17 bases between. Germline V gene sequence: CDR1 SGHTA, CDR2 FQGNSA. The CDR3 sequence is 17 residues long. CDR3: CASSLDRSVRGNSPLHF. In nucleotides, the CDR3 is TGTGCCAGCAGCTTAGACAGATCCGTAAGGGGGAATTCACCCCTCCACTTT.

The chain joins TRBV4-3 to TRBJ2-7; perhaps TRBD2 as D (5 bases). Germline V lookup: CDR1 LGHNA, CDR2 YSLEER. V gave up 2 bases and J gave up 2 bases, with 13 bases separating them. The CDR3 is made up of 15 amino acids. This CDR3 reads CASSQSARGTYEQYF. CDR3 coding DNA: TGCGCCAGCAGCCAATCTGCACGGGGTACCTACGAGCAGTACTTC.

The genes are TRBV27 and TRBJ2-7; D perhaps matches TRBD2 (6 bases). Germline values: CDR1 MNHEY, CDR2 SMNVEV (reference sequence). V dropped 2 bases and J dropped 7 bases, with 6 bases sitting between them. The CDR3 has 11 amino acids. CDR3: CASSLGGEQYF. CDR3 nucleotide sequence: TGTGCCAGCAGTTTAGGAGGGGAGCAGTACTTC.

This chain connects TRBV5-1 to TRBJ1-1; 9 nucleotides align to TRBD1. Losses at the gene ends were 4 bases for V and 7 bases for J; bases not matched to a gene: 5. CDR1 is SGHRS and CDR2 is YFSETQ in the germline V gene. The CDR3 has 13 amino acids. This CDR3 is CASSPDRGDEAFF. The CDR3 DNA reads TGCGCCAGCAGCCCCGACAGGGGGGATGAAGCTTTCTTT.

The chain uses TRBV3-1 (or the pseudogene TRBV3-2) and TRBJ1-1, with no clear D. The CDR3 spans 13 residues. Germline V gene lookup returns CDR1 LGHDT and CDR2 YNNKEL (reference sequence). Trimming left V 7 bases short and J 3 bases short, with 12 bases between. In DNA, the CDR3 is TGTGCCAGCACTACCCTTGAGGACACTGAAGCTTTCTTT. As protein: CASTTLEDTEAFF.

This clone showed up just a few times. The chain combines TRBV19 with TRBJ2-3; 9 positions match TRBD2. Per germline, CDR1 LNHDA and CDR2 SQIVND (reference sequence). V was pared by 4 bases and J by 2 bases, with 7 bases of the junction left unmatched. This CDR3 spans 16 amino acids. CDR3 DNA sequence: TGTGCCAGTAGTACCTCAGCGGGGGGACTCACAGATACGCAGTATTTT. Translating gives CASSTSAGGLTDTQYF.

The CDR3 bases are TGTGCCAGTAAGAGAGAGTACGAGCAGTACTTC. This translates into CASKREYEQYF. The V and J genes are TRBV28 and TRBJ2-7; no clear D. The CDR3 has 11 amino acids. Germline values: CDR1 MDHEN, CDR2 SYDVKM. The V gene lost 9 bases and the J gene lost 4 bases, with 10 bases spanning the gap.

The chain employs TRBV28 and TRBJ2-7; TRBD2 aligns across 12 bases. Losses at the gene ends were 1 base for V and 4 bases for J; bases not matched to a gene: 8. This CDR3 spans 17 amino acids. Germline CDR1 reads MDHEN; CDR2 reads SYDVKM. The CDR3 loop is CASSLSVTSGSRYEQYF. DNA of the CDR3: TGTGCCAGCAGTTTATCGGTGACTAGCGGGAGCAGGTACGAGCAGTACTTC.

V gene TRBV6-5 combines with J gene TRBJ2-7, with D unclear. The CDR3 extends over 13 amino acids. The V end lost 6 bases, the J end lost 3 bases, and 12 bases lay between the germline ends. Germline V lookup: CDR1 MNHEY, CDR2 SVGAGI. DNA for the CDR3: TGTGCCAGCAGAATGGGCTCCCTCTACGAGCAGTACTTC. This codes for CASRMGSLYEQYF.

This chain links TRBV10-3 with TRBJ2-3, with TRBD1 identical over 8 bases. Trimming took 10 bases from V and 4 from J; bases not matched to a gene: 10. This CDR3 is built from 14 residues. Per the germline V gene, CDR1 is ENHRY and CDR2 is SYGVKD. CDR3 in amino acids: CATLRQGWSDTQYF. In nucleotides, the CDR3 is TGTGCCACCCTCCGACAGGGGTGGTCAGATACGCAGTATTTT.

The CDR3 sequence is CASSPGTRNSPLHF. As DNA, the CDR3 is TGTGCCAGCAGCCCTGGGACTCGCAATTCACCCCTCCACTTT. The chain combines TRBV7-9 with TRBJ1-6; perhaps TRBD1 as D (5 bases). From germline, CDR1 is SEHNR and CDR2 FQNEAQ (reference sequence). V was cut by 5 bases and J by 7 bases, with 12 bases left in between. This CDR3 region has 14 residues.